What follows are 5 T cell receptor beta chains derived from one specimen sequenced in a study of regulatory T cells in long-lasting Graves disease. Arm-PCR with iRepertoire HTBI primers amplified the CDR3 regions for these TCR beta libraries. TCRdb independently ran MiXCR on the multiplex PCR reads; one entry per CDR3 protein. Of roughly 520,000 distinct CDR3 sequences detected, 12% appear once; the ten largest clones hold 7.5% to 9%. Documented time point: newly diagnosed GD, antithyroid drugs for less than 3 months. Extracted PBMC RNA gave rise to the TCR library. This same sample was also part of a study on T cells in Graves' hyperthyroidism and ophthalmopathy.

Sequences were derived from peripheral blood mononuclear cells (PBMCs), sampled at new diagnosis, from a patient treated with antithyroid drugs. Receptor source: a woman aged 25 to 39 with Graves disease.

At least ten counts were recorded for this clonotype. Mismatch with germline at one junction end may stem from a read error. The chain is built from TRBV12-3 or TRBV12-4 and TRBJ2-2; tentative D call: TRBD2 (6 bases). The CDR3 runs to 15 residues. CDR3 sequence: CASSLVGAGTGELFF. CDR3 DNA: TGTGCCAGCAGCTTAGTGGGCGCGGGGACCGGGGAGCTGTTTTTT.

This chain links TRBV20-1 with TRBJ1-1; D possibly corresponds to TRBD1 (5 bases). V lost 5 bases to trimming and J lost 1 base, with 14 bases between them. CDR3 length: 14 amino acids. Germline CDR1 reads DFQATT; CDR2 reads SNEGSKA (reference sequence). CDR3: CSALKTVANTEAFF. CDR3 in DNA: TGCAGTGCTCTAAAGACAGTAGCGAACACTGAAGCTTTCTTT.

The J gene is TRBJ2-7, the V gene TRBV20-1; 9 bases are a match to TRBD2. Germline CDR1 DFQATT, CDR2 SNEGSKA (reference sequence). This CDR3 comprises 16 residues. J was trimmed by 6 bases and V by 3 bases; bases with no gene match: 15. The CDR3 nucleotides are TGCAGTGCTAGTCTCCTAGCGGGACCCTCGTTTGGCGAGCAGTACTTC. Its translation: CSASLLAGPSFGEQYF.

This clonotype was recorded at least ten times. V usage is TRBV12-3 or TRBV12-4 and J usage is TRBJ2-3, with 7 positions matching TRBD2. The CDR3 covers 15 residues. The J segment lost 0 bases and the V segment lost 5 bases, leaving 5 bases of the junction unmatched. The CDR3 DNA follows: TGTGCCAGCAGTCCTAGCGGTTGGAGCACAGATACGCAGTATTTT. Its translation is CASSPSGWSTDTQYF.

This clonotype was picked up a small number of times. The J gene is TRBJ1-3, the V gene TRBV5-5; 8 nucleotides agree with TRBD1. The CDR3 consists of 15 residues. Germline V lookup: CDR1 SGHKS, CDR2 YYEKEE (reference sequence). V lost 5 bases and J lost 1; bases outside the gene matches: 5. Here the CDR3 reads CASSVGQASGNTIYF. The DNA for the CDR3 is TGTGCCAGCAGTGTGGGACAGGCATCTGGAAACACCATATATTTT.